Below are 23 T cell receptor beta chains sequenced from a single sample in a study of blood T cell repertoires in COVID-19. Clones were sequenced by immunoSEQ multiplex PCR, and TCRdb holds only the in-frame ones, with some missing. This sample has a few hundred thousand clones, with roughly 86% found just once. The material sequenced was peripheral blood. All receptors come from a woman in her fifties or sixties who had recovered from COVID-19.

V gene TRBV11-2 combines with J gene TRBJ1-6; 8 nucleotides match TRBD1. CDR3 size: 14 residues. The V segment lost 5 bases and the J segment 7 bases; nucleotides outside the gene matches: 4. Germline CDR1 reads SGHAT; CDR2 reads FQNNGV. As DNA, the CDR3 is TGTGCCAGCAGCGCGGACAGGGTCAATTCACCCCTCCACTTT. Residues: CASSADRVNSPLHF.

The rearrangement joins TRBV6-5 to TRBJ1-2; weak D call: TRBD1 (5 bases). Between the trimmed V and J ends, which lost 2 bases and 6 bases, there was a span of 10 bases. This CDR3 is built from 13 residues. Germline V CDR1 and CDR2: MNHEY, SVGAGI. The CDR3 sequence is CASSYPGHDGYTF. The CDR3 nucleotides are TGTGCCAGCAGTTACCCTGGACATGATGGCTACACCTTC.

The rearrangement links TRBV9 to TRBJ1-3; D not resolved. The V and J ends lost 1 base and 8 bases respectively, with 10 bases between them. CDR1 is SGDLS and CDR2 is YYNGEE in the germline V gene. CDR3 length: 13 residues. The CDR3 spells CASSVTSGDTIYF. As DNA, the CDR3 is TGTGCCAGCAGCGTAACCTCGGGAGACACCATATATTTT. Based on the CDR3 plus reference TRBV9 and TRBJ1-3, the full variable domain is DSGVTQTPKHLITATGQRVTLRCSPRSGDLSVYWYQQSLDQGLQFLIQYYNGEERAKGNILERFSAQQFPDLHSELNLSSLELGDSALYFCASSVTSGDTIYFGEGSWLTVV.

The chain carries TRBV24-1 and TRBJ2-2; D gene unclear. V lost 7 bases, J lost 5 bases, and 10 bases lay in between. The CDR3 loop spans 13 amino acids. Germline loops: CDR1 KGHDR, CDR2 SFDVKD. As DNA, the CDR3 is TGTGCCACCAGAGCAGGAACGACCGGGGAGCTGTTTTTT. It encodes CATRAGTTGELFF.

The chain recombines TRBV6-6 with TRBJ1-6, with 11 bases identical to TRBD1. V shed 5 bases, J shed 10 bases, and the junction held 10 bases outside the gene matches. The CDR3 consists of 16 residues. Germline V lookup: CDR1 MNHNY, CDR2 SVGAGI (reference sequence). CDR3 loop: CASSNRDRGFRSPLHF. The CDR3 DNA reads TGTGCCAGCAGTAACCGGGACAGGGGGTTTCGATCACCCCTCCACTTT.

This clone turned up a few times. The CDR3 coding sequence is TGTGCCAGCACCGCGACGGGGTCGGGCGAGCAGTACTTC. Its protein is CASTATGSGEQYF. V and J are TRBV6-5 and TRBJ2-7, with TRBD2 as a possible D gene (5 bases). The CDR3 has 13 residues. Germline V gene sequence: CDR1 MNHEY, CDR2 SVGAGI. Deletions cut 7 bases from V and 6 bases from J, with 16 bases between.

This chain uses TRBV6-6 with TRBJ2-2; 7 nucleotides align to TRBD1. Per germline, CDR1 MNHNY and CDR2 SVGAGI (reference sequence). Trimming at V came to 6 bases and at J to 0 bases, leaving 4 bases not matched to a gene. This CDR3 comprises 15 residues. The CDR3 sequence: CASRGGRSNTGELFF. In nucleotides, the CDR3 is TGTGCCAGCAGAGGGGGCAGATCGAACACCGGGGAGCTGTTTTTT.

J is TRBJ1-1 and V is TRBV19; tentatively, D is TRBD1 (5 bases). Germline V gives CDR1 LNHDA, CDR2 SQIVND (reference sequence). Trimming removed 6 bases at V and 1 base at J, with 15 bases between. The CDR3 totals 15 residues. CDR3 sequence reads: CASSSPGHPNTEAFF. The CDR3 region has the DNA TGTGCCAGTAGCTCCCCTGGACACCCGAACACTGAAGCTTTCTTT.

This chain uses TRBV29-1 with TRBJ1-2; D may be TRBD1 (6 bases). Germline assignment: CDR1 SQVTM and CDR2 ANQGSEA. CDR3 size: 13 residues. V lost 1 base, J lost 8 bases, and 14 bases lay in between. DNA for the CDR3: TGCAGCGTTGAAGCTAGGAACGGACAGGGCTACACCTTC. Its translation: CSVEARNGQGYTF.

The chain carries TRBV11-3 and TRBJ1-2, with D possibly being TRBD1 (5 bases). Germline CDR1 reads SGHNT; CDR2 reads YENEEA. V was pared by 3 bases and J by 8 bases, with 10 bases between. The CDR3 runs to 12 residues. CDR3 in DNA: TGTGCCAGCAGCTTTTCAGGGCGCGGCTACACCTTC. Translating gives CASSFSGRGYTF.

The chain carries TRBV7-8 and TRBJ2-7; the D gene is possibly TRBD1 (6 bases). From germline, CDR1 is SGHVS and CDR2 FQNEAQ. The CDR3 consists of 12 residues. The V end was cut by 5 bases, the J end by 4 bases, with 9 bases between. The CDR3 sequence is CASSQTGYEQYF. The DNA of the CDR3 is TGTGCCAGCAGCCAAACAGGGTACGAGCAGTACTTC.

The chain employs TRBV7-9 and TRBJ1-3, with a tentative D call TRBD1 (6 bases). This CDR3 is 14 amino acids long. The germline CDR1 and CDR2 sequences are SEHNR and FQNEAQ (reference sequence). V was trimmed by 6 bases and J by 7 bases, leaving 16 bases between them. CDR3 nucleotide sequence: TGTGCCAGCAGAACCGACAGGAAAGGGAACACCATATATTTT. Translating gives CASRTDRKGNTIYF.

J is TRBJ2-3 and V is TRBV28, with 7 bases lining up with TRBD2. V was clipped by 4 bases and J by 8 bases; unmatched bases: 3. Germline values: CDR1 MDHEN, CDR2 SYDVKM. The CDR3 is 12 residues long. The CDR3 region is CASSSSGGTQYF. CDR3 nucleotide sequence: TGTGCCAGCAGTTCATCGGGGGGTACGCAGTATTTT. The full variable domain, with the rest looked up from reference TRBV28 and TRBJ2-3, is DVKVTQSSRYLVKRTGEKVFLECVQDMDHENMFWYRQDPGLGLRLIYFSYDVKMKEKGDIPEGYSVSREKKERFSLILESASTNQTSMYLCASSSSGGTQYFGPGTRLTVL.

The chain is built from TRBV28 and TRBJ1-5; D is perhaps TRBD1 (5 bases). V was trimmed by 7 bases and J by 2 bases, leaving 18 bases between them. Germline CDR1 MDHEN, CDR2 SYDVKM. The CDR3 spans 16 residues. CDR3: CASTPIGGRGNQPQHF. CDR3 DNA sequence: TGTGCCAGCACCCCGATCGGGGGTCGCGGCAATCAGCCCCAGCATTTT.

The chain carries TRBV20-1 and TRBJ2-7; a weak D match, TRBD1 (5 bases). V was pared by 6 bases and J by 4 bases, with 13 bases between. From germline, CDR1 is DFQATT and CDR2 SNEGSKA (reference sequence). The CDR3 runs to 12 residues. CDR3: CSASRGEYEQYF. As DNA, the CDR3 is TGCAGTGCAAGTAGGGGTGAGTACGAGCAGTACTTC.

The J gene is TRBJ1-6, the V gene TRBV2; TRBD1 aligns across 9 bases. Germline V gene data show CDR1 as SNHLY and CDR2 as FYNNEI. With 6 bases clipped from V and 8 bases from J, the junction kept 5 bases outside the gene matches. The CDR3 runs to 14 residues. The CDR3 protein is CASRDTGGDSPLHF. The CDR3 DNA is TGTGCCAGCAGAGACACAGGGGGCGATTCACCCCTCCACTTT.

The rearrangement links TRBV3-1 (or the pseudogene TRBV3-2) to TRBJ1-2; 7 bases are a match to TRBD1. The CDR3 sequence is 15 residues long. Losses at the gene ends were 1 base for V and 0 bases for J; bases not matched to a gene: 2. Per germline, CDR1 LGHDT and CDR2 YNNKEL (reference sequence). CDR3 coding DNA: TGTGCCAGCAGCCAAGGGACAGGAGCTAACTATGGCTACACCTTC. It codes for CASSQGTGANYGYTF.

The gene calls are TRBV5-1 and TRBJ1-5, with 10 bases identical to TRBD1. Germline V gives CDR1 SGHRS, CDR2 YFSETQ. Trimming at V came to 4 bases and at J to 3 bases, leaving 7 bases not matched to a gene. The CDR3 length is 16 residues. In DNA, the CDR3 is TGCGCCAGCAGCCTAGGGACAGGGGTTACCAATCAGCCCCAGCATTTT. It encodes CASSLGTGVTNQPQHF.

The chain links TRBV28 to TRBJ1-1; TRBD1 matches 10 bases. Germline CDR1 is MDHEN and CDR2 is SYDVKM. The CDR3 contains 16 residues. Trimming cost V 9 bases and J 1 base; bases outside gene matches: 11. CDR3 in DNA: TGTGCCAGTAGGGGGACAGGGGACCTCTCGAACACTGAAGCTTTCTTT. Amino acid sequence: CASRGTGDLSNTEAFF. The full variable domain, rest sourced from reference TRBV28 and TRBJ1-1, is DVKVTQSSRYLVKRTGEKVFLECVQDMDHENMFWYRQDPGLGLRLIYFSYDVKMKEKGDIPEGYSVSREKKERFSLILESASTNQTSMYLCASRGTGDLSNTEAFFGQGTRLTVV.

The V and J genes are TRBV28 and TRBJ2-7; a weak D match, TRBD2 (5 bases). V was cut by 3 bases and J by 0 bases, with 15 bases left in between. Germline CDR1 reads MDHEN; CDR2 reads SYDVKM. The CDR3 totals 16 residues. CDR3 nucleotides: TGTGCCAGCAGTTTCAGATGGGGAGCGAGCTCCTACGAGCAGTACTTC. Its protein product is CASSFRWGASSYEQYF.

The chain couples TRBV10-3 to TRBJ2-1; TRBD1 matches at 12 bases. Losses at the gene ends were 0 bases for V and 8 bases for J; bases not matched to a gene: 2. CDR3 size: 15 residues. Germline V gives CDR1 ENHRY, CDR2 SYGVKD. CDR3 sequence reads: CAISESGQGADEQFF. The DNA of the CDR3 is TGTGCCATCAGTGAGTCGGGACAGGGGGCTGATGAGCAGTTCTTC.

This rearrangement joins TRBV14 to TRBJ2-7; TRBD2 might be the D (7 bases). The V gene's germline CDR1 is SGHDN and CDR2 FVKESK. V lost 4 bases and J 6 bases, leaving 13 bases between the germline ends. This CDR3 contains 13 residues. The chain's CDR3 is CASSRGRGGEQYF. The CDR3 DNA follows: TGTGCCAGCAGCCGAGGTAGGGGGGGCGAGCAGTACTTC.

The rearrangement uses TRBV29-1 and TRBJ1-1, with a weak D call TRBD1 (5 bases). This CDR3 comprises 12 residues. The germline V and J ends were trimmed by 4 bases and 4 bases, with 10 bases remaining between them. Per germline, CDR1 SQVTM and CDR2 ANQGSEA. Here the CDR3 DNA reads TGCAGCGTTGTTCAGGGAATCACTGAAGCTTTCTTT. This codes for CSVVQGITEAFF. Full variable domain (outside the CDR3, taken from reference TRBV29-1 and TRBJ1-1): SAVISQKPSRDICQRGTSLTIQCQVDSQVTMMFWYRQQPGQSLTLIATANQGSEATYESGFVIDKFPISRPNLTFSTLTVSNMSPEDSSIYLCSVVQGITEAFFGQGTRLTVV.